The 14 T cell receptor beta chains in this list originate from one sample, sequenced in a study of T-cell memory formation after mild COVID-19. TCRdb independently ran MiXCR on the 5' RACE reads; one entry per CDR3 protein. The data contain approximately 570,000 distinct CDR3 sequences, around 17% of them singletons. Input material: PBMCs or a T cell subset sorted from them (not recorded which). The receptors derive from an adult woman who had mild COVID-19 (a few samples of this study predate the infection). Cell type and time point are not known.

This clonotype was seen only a few times. J is TRBJ2-3 and V is TRBV24-1; D remains unclear. V gave up 7 bases and J gave up 6 bases, with 7 bases separating them. The length of the CDR3 is 11 residues. Germline-derived CDR1 and CDR2 are KGHDR and SFDVKD. The CDR3 DNA follows: TGTGCCACCAGACTGGGCGATACGCAGTATTTT. Translation: CATRLGDTQYF.

The chain is built from TRBV29-1 and TRBJ1-2, with TRBD1 matching over 8 bases. V lost 6 bases, J lost 4 bases, and 13 bases stayed unmatched. The CDR3 contains 15 residues. Germline CDR1 reads SQVTM; CDR2 reads ANQGSEA. The CDR3 protein is CSVLTGDVKFYGYTF. Here the CDR3 DNA reads TGCAGCGTCCTGACAGGGGACGTAAAGTTCTATGGCTACACCTTC.

The genes are TRBV2 and TRBJ1-2; no clear D. From germline, CDR1 is SNHLY and CDR2 FYNNEI. V was trimmed by 4 bases and J by 4 bases, leaving 10 bases between them. The CDR3 contains 13 residues. The CDR3 DNA reads as TGTGCCAGCAGTGTGACCGACCGCTATGGCTACACCTTC. This codes for CASSVTDRYGYTF.

This clonotype was counted only a few times. The chain employs TRBV7-9 and TRBJ2-5; 11 nucleotides align to TRBD2. From germline, CDR1 is SEHNR and CDR2 FQNEAQ (reference sequence). This CDR3 is 15 amino acids long. V dropped 5 bases and J dropped 2; count of bases not matched to a gene: 4. CDR3 loop: CASSHRLAGQETQYF. The CDR3 DNA is TGTGCCAGCAGCCATCGACTAGCGGGGCAAGAGACCCAGTACTTC.

This clonotype was detected a few times. The chain links TRBV7-6 to TRBJ2-1, with D perhaps TRBD1 (5 bases). Germline V gene data show CDR1 as SGHVS and CDR2 as FNYEAQ. This CDR3 is built from 14 residues. The V gene lost 8 bases and the J gene lost 6 bases, with 17 bases spanning the gap. In DNA, the CDR3 is TGTGCCAGCGGGGCGGACGAGGCCCTCAATGAGCAGTTCTTC. This translates into CASGADEALNEQFF.

This clonotype was detected only a few times. V is TRBV5-6 and J is TRBJ2-3; D gene ambiguous. This CDR3 contains 15 residues. V dropped 2 bases and J dropped 0 bases, with 10 bases sitting between them. CDR1 SGHDT and CDR2 YYEEEE come from the germline V gene. The CDR3 is CASSLSTRSTDTQYF. CDR3 sequence (DNA): TGTGCCAGCAGCTTAAGTACTCGGAGCACAGATACGCAGTATTTT.

The chain uses TRBV2 and TRBJ2-7; D remains unclear. This CDR3 is built from 12 residues. V was trimmed by 7 bases and J by 4 bases, leaving 11 bases between them. Germline V gives CDR1 SNHLY, CDR2 FYNNEI. In DNA form, the CDR3 reads TGTGCCAGCAATCTCCTAGGGTACGAGCAGTACTTC. It translates to CASNLLGYEQYF.

This clonotype was observed a few times. The J gene is TRBJ2-5, the V gene TRBV14, with 9 bases that match TRBD2. The V gene's germline CDR1 is SGHDN and CDR2 FVKESK. The CDR3 is 17 amino acids. Trimming removed 1 base from V and 2 bases from J; junction bases left unmatched: 8. The CDR3 region has the DNA TGTGCCAGCAGCCAAGGCCACCTAGCGGGAACGCAAGAGACCCAGTACTTC. Its translation is CASSQGHLAGTQETQYF.

This clonotype has just one count. The genes are TRBV12-3 or TRBV12-4 and TRBJ2-3; TRBD2 matches 10 bases. The V gene end was trimmed by 6 bases and the J gene end by 2 bases; junction bases not matched to a gene: 8. The CDR3 covers 16 residues. Here the CDR3 reads CASSLLAGPITDTQYF. The CDR3 DNA follows: TGTGCCAGCAGCTTACTAGCGGGGCCGATCACAGATACGCAGTATTTT.

This rearrangement joins TRBV12-5 to TRBJ2-3; D assignment may be TRBD1 or TRBD2 (6 bases each). CDR1 LGHNT and CDR2 FRNRAP come from the germline V gene. The CDR3 is 14 amino acids. V was pared by 6 bases and J by 2 bases, with 12 bases between. CDR3 amino acids: CASGLGGPTDTQYF. CDR3 DNA sequence: TGTGCTAGTGGCCTCGGGGGCCCCACAGATACGCAGTATTTT.

The chain combines TRBV30 with TRBJ2-2, with D hard to call. The CDR3 has 14 residues. CDR1 is GTSNPN, CDR2 SVGIG, per germline (reference sequence). V lost 4 bases and J lost 5, with 14 bases in between. The CDR3 protein is CAWTNRLHTGELFF. The DNA of the CDR3 is TGTGCCTGGACCAACCGACTGCATACCGGGGAGCTGTTTTTT.

The chain carries TRBV28 and TRBJ1-1; no reliable D call. CDR1 is MDHEN, CDR2 SYDVKM, per germline. This CDR3 spans 16 amino acids. V dropped 2 bases and J dropped 6 bases, with 19 bases sitting between them. The CDR3 here is CASSLSFRRGWAEAFF. CDR3 sequence (DNA): TGTGCCAGCAGTTTAAGTTTCCGGCGAGGGTGGGCTGAAGCTTTCTTT.

V and J are TRBV20-1 and TRBJ2-1, with 11 bases fitting TRBD2. The V segment lost 5 bases and the J segment 15 bases; nucleotides outside the gene matches: 15. This CDR3 is 14 amino acids long. Germline CDR1 reads DFQATT; CDR2 reads SNEGSKA (reference sequence). In DNA form, the CDR3 reads TGCAGTGCTGGACTAGCGGGCACCACCCTCGAGGGGTTCTTC. It yields the protein CSAGLAGTTLEGFF.

This clonotype was seen more than once but under ten times. V usage is TRBV6-5 and J usage is TRBJ2-5; 9 bases fit TRBD1. CDR1 MNHEY and CDR2 SVGAGI come from the germline V gene. The CDR3 spans 14 residues. V lost 9 bases to trimming and J lost 6 bases; unmatched junction nucleotides: 11. This chain's CDR3 is CASQSGTGIKTQYF. The CDR3 DNA sequence: TGTGCCAGTCAATCCGGGACAGGGATAAAGACCCAGTACTTC.